These 28 T cell receptor beta chains were all obtained from the same sample, sequenced in a study of blood T cell repertoires in COVID-19. The table came from immunoSEQ multiplex PCR; TCRdb's copy has only in-frame clones and leaves some out. Found here are around 180,000 clones, 75% to 85% of them singletons; the top ten hold 1.5% to 1.7%. Sequenced input: peripheral blood. The receptors come from a human donor in a cohort sampled during active COVID-19.

This chain uses TRBV2 with TRBJ1-2; 8 bases match TRBD1. V was clipped by 4 bases and J by 4 bases; unmatched bases: 5. This CDR3 is 14 amino acids long. Germline-derived CDR1 and CDR2 are SNHLY and FYNNEI. For the CDR3, the DNA is TGTGCCAGCAGTGTGACCGGACAGGGCTATGGCTACACCTTC. This gives the protein CASSVTGQGYGYTF.

This chain joins TRBV3-1 (or the pseudogene TRBV3-2) and TRBJ2-5; D is perhaps TRBD2 (5 bases). The CDR3 is 12 residues long. V was trimmed by 3 bases and J by 7 bases, leaving 9 bases between them. The germline V gene encodes CDR1 LGHDT and CDR2 YNNKEL (reference sequence). CDR3 nucleotides: TGTGCCAGCAGCCAGACCAGCGGGACCCAGTACTTC. Its protein is CASSQTSGTQYF.

The chain carries TRBV5-5 and TRBJ1-2; weak D call: TRBD1 (5 bases). V lost 0 bases and J 7 bases, leaving 13 bases between the germline ends. This CDR3 has 14 residues. The V gene's germline CDR1 is SGHKS and CDR2 YYEKEE (reference sequence). CDR3 sequence: CASSLEQGRIGYTF. The CDR3 nucleotides are TGTGCCAGCAGCTTGGAGCAGGGTCGCATTGGCTACACCTTC.

The V call is TRBV6-5, the J call TRBJ1-5; the D is unclear. Trimming pared 4 bases from V and 4 bases from J, leaving 8 bases between. The germline V gene encodes CDR1 MNHEY and CDR2 SVGAGI. The CDR3 spans 13 residues. The CDR3 is CASSSAGNQPQHF. Here the CDR3 DNA reads TGTGCCAGCAGTTCGGCAGGAAATCAGCCCCAGCATTTT.

The rearrangement uses TRBV9 and TRBJ2-2; D is possibly TRBD2 (5 bases). The germline CDR1 and CDR2 sequences are SGDLS and YYNGEE. There are 15 residues in the CDR3. V gave up 0 bases and J gave up 1 base, with 7 bases separating them. CDR3 DNA sequence: TGTGCCAGCAGCGTAGCGGGAATGAACACCGGGGAGCTGTTTTTT. This encodes CASSVAGMNTGELFF.

This clone showed up just once. V gene TRBV7-2 combines with J gene TRBJ2-7; 7 bases match TRBD1. Losses at the gene ends were 3 bases for V and 3 bases for J; bases not matched to a gene: 8. Germline assignment: CDR1 SGHTA and CDR2 FQGNSA. The CDR3 extends over 15 amino acids. This chain's CDR3 is CASSFDRVGLYEQYF. In DNA, the CDR3 is TGTGCCAGCAGCTTCGACAGGGTTGGCCTCTACGAGCAGTACTTC.

This clone came up once. V is TRBV13 and J is TRBJ2-2; 7 nucleotides match TRBD2. The CDR3 length is 17 residues. CDR1 PRHDT and CDR2 FYEKMQ come from the germline V gene (reference sequence). After removal of 5 bases from V and 5 bases from J, the junction contained 14 bases not matched to a gene. CDR3 amino acids: CASSTTRRTSRTGELFF. Written as DNA, the CDR3 is TGTGCCAGCAGCACTACCCGTCGGACTAGTAGAACCGGGGAGCTGTTTTTT.

The chain links TRBV20-1 to TRBJ2-1, with TRBD1 matching 8 bases. This CDR3 spans 14 amino acids. Germline trimming cut 3 bases from V and 6 bases from J; bases unmatched to any gene: 7. Germline CDR1 DFQATT, CDR2 SNEGSKA (reference sequence). CDR3 nucleotides: TGCAGTGCTAGTGCGGACAGGGCTCTCAATGAGCAGTTCTTC. This sequence encodes CSASADRALNEQFF.

This sequence joins TRBV5-4 and TRBJ2-7, with D tentatively TRBD2 (7 bases). Germline assignment: CDR1 SGHNT and CDR2 YYREEE (reference sequence). Trimming left V 4 bases short and J 3 bases short, with 20 bases between. This CDR3 is built from 16 residues. CDR3 DNA sequence: TGTGCCAGCAGCGAGGGGGGCGGGGGAACTCTCTACGAGCAGTACTTC. Translating gives CASSEGGGGTLYEQYF.

The rearrangement joins TRBV4-2 to TRBJ2-1, with 7 bases aligning to TRBD2. The germline V gene encodes CDR1 LGHNA and CDR2 YNFKEQ. Germline trimming cut 4 bases from V and 5 bases from J; bases unmatched to any gene: 2. The CDR3 sequence is 13 residues long. The CDR3 bases are TGTGCCAGCAGCCGCCTAGCGGACAATGAGCAGTTCTTC. Its protein is CASSRLADNEQFF.

This clone was counted a single time. This chain connects TRBV14 to TRBJ2-7; TRBD1 matches 8 bases. Germline lookup yields CDR1 SGHDN and CDR2 FVKESK. J lost 3 bases, V lost 0 bases, and 4 bases had no gene match. The CDR3 has 15 residues. CDR3 in amino acids: CASSQDRDRGYEQYF. The CDR3 DNA reads as TGTGCCAGCAGCCAAGATCGCGACAGGGGCTACGAGCAGTACTTC.

The V call is TRBV7-3, the J call TRBJ2-2; possible D gene TRBD1, 8 bases. This CDR3 comprises 14 residues. Germline V gene lookup returns CDR1 SGHTA and CDR2 FQGTGA. V was shortened by 5 bases and J by 5 bases, with 12 bases between the two germline ends. This chain's CDR3 is CASSGQGGTGELFF. The CDR3 region has the DNA TGTGCCAGCAGCGGACAGGGAGGGACCGGGGAGCTGTTTTTT. Full variable domain (missing parts from reference TRBV7-3 and TRBJ2-2): GAGVSQTPSNKVTEKGKYVELRCDPISGHTALYWYRQSLGQGPEFLIYFQGTGAADDSGLPNDRFFAVRPEGSVSTLKIQRTERGDSAVYLCASSGQGGTGELFFGEGSRLTVL.

In the case of this clone: One end of the junction fails to match germline, which may point to a read error. Here the CDR3 DNA reads TGTGCCAGCAGCATAGCGGGACTCCGATCCGAGACCCAGTACTTC. Translating gives CASSIAGLRSETQYF. This chain uses TRBV7-8 with TRBJ2-5, with 8 positions matching TRBD2. Germline V gene data show CDR1 as SGHVS and CDR2 as FQNEAQ. This CDR3 comprises 15 residues. Variable domain in full (rest from reference TRBV7-8 and TRBJ2-5): GAGVSQSPRYKVAKRGQDVALRCDPISGHVSLFWYQQALGQGPEFLTYFQNEAQLDKSGLPSDRFFAERPEGSVSTLKIQRTQQEDSAVYLCASSIAGLRSETQYFGPGTRLLVL.

The chain links TRBV6-2 or TRBV6-3 to TRBJ1-1; D unresolved. V lost 0 bases, J lost 1 base, and 12 bases lay in between. The V gene's germline CDR1 is MNHEY and CDR2 SVGEGT. There are 16 residues in the CDR3. The CDR3 DNA follows: TGTGCCAGCAGTTACTCCACCGGGAACCCGAACACTGAAGCTTTCTTT. This gives the protein CASSYSTGNPNTEAFF.

V gene TRBV2 combines with J gene TRBJ2-2, with TRBD2 identical over 8 bases. Per the germline V gene, CDR1 is SNHLY and CDR2 is FYNNEI. Trimming at V came to 4 bases and at J to 4 bases, leaving 8 bases not matched to a gene. CDR3 size: 16 residues. DNA for the CDR3: TGTGCCAGCAGTGCGATACGCGGGAGGAGCACCGGGGAGCTGTTTTTT. This encodes CASSAIRGRSTGELFF.

This clone was seen more than once but under ten times. Other nucleotide sequences in the sample specify the same CDR3. The rearrangement uses TRBV6-2 or TRBV6-3 and TRBJ2-7; D not certain. V lost 2 bases and J lost 4, with 3 bases in between. The CDR3 length is 11 residues. Germline V gene lookup returns CDR1 MNHEY and CDR2 SVGEGT. CDR3: CASSYLYEQYF. CDR3 coding DNA: TGTGCCAGCAGTTACCTATACGAGCAGTACTTC.

This clone was picked up one time. The genes are TRBV27 and TRBJ2-7, with a weak D call TRBD2 (6 bases). With 9 bases removed from V and 1 base from J, the gap between germline ends came to 19 bases. Per the germline V gene, CDR1 is MNHEY and CDR2 is SMNVEV (reference sequence). CDR3 length: 15 amino acids. The CDR3 here is CASTYTGTGSYEQYF. The CDR3 DNA reads as TGTGCCAGTACATATACCGGGACTGGGTCCTACGAGCAGTACTTC.

The rearrangement joins TRBV28 to TRBJ2-7, with 7 nucleotides matching TRBD1. Germline V CDR1 and CDR2: MDHEN, SYDVKM. Unmatched junction bases numbered 10, after V lost 6 bases and J lost 2 bases. There are 15 residues in the CDR3. CDR3 protein: CASSTPRRGPYEQYF. In DNA, the CDR3 is TGTGCCAGCAGCACCCCGCGAAGGGGGCCCTACGAGCAGTACTTC. Full variable domain (missing parts from reference TRBV28 and TRBJ2-7): DVKVTQSSRYLVKRTGEKVFLECVQDMDHENMFWYRQDPGLGLRLIYFSYDVKMKEKGDIPEGYSVSREKKERFSLILESASTNQTSMYLCASSTPRRGPYEQYFGPGTRLTVT.

The J gene is TRBJ2-7, the V gene TRBV20-1; no firm D call. The CDR3 is made up of 12 amino acids. Germline V gene sequence: CDR1 DFQATT, CDR2 SNEGSKA (reference sequence). V was pared by 3 bases and J by 1 base, with 7 bases between. The CDR3 spells CSASDPSYEQYF. The CDR3 DNA reads TGCAGTGCTAGTGACCCGTCCTACGAGCAGTACTTC.

The V gene is TRBV4-2, the J gene TRBJ2-7; no clear D gene. Germline values: CDR1 LGHNA, CDR2 YNFKEQ. This CDR3 spans 15 amino acids. The V end was cut by 0 bases, the J end by 2 bases, with 11 bases between. Here the CDR3 DNA reads TGTGCCAGCAGCCAAGAATCGGCTAGTCCCTACGAGCAGTACTTC. Translation gives CASSQESASPYEQYF.

This rearrangement joins TRBV4-3 to TRBJ1-2, with D uncertain. The CDR3 consists of 14 residues. CDR1 is LGHNA, CDR2 YSLEER, per germline. V was shortened by 0 bases and J by 5 bases, with 10 bases between the two germline ends. As DNA, the CDR3 is TGCGCCAGCAGCCAAGAACCGGGGAAGTATGGCTACACCTTC. As protein: CASSQEPGKYGYTF.

V gene TRBV6-5 combines with J gene TRBJ2-1, with D possibly matching TRBD1 (5 bases). The germline V and J ends were trimmed by 10 bases and 6 bases, with 16 bases remaining between them. Germline lookup yields CDR1 MNHEY and CDR2 SVGAGI. The CDR3 length is 13 residues. As DNA, the CDR3 is TGTGCCACCAATAAGGGGTTGGGCAATGAGCAGTTCTTC. It is translated as CATNKGLGNEQFF.

The rearrangement joins TRBV7-9 to TRBJ1-2; 10 nucleotides match TRBD1. The germline V gene encodes CDR1 SEHNR and CDR2 FQNEAQ (reference sequence). CDR3 size: 17 residues. J lost 1 base, V lost 5 bases, and 10 bases had no gene match. CDR3 sequence (DNA): TGTGCCAGCAGCCCCCGGGACAGGGGCCCTGGTAACTATGGCTACACCTTC. This codes for CASSPRDRGPGNYGYTF. Supplemented by reference TRBV7-9 and TRBJ1-2, the full variable domain reads DTGVSQNPRHKITKRGQNVTFRCDPISEHNRLYWYRQTLGQGPEFLTYFQNEAQLEKSRLLSDRFSAERPKGSFSTLEIQRTEQGDSAMYLCASSPRDRGPGNYGYTFGSGTRLTVV.

The chain couples TRBV3-1 (or the pseudogene TRBV3-2) to TRBJ1-3, with D unclear. The V end lost 3 bases, the J end lost 2 bases, and 5 bases lay between the germline ends. The germline V gene has CDR1 LGHDT and CDR2 YNNKEL (reference sequence). The CDR3 consists of 13 residues. The CDR3 DNA reads as TGTGCCAGCAGCCAGAGGACTGGAAACACCATATATTTT. Protein sequence: CASSQRTGNTIYF.

The V gene is TRBV28, the J gene TRBJ2-7; 12 bases agree with TRBD1. This CDR3 has 15 residues. Germline trimming cut 8 bases from V and 0 bases from J; bases unmatched to any gene: 5. Germline CDR1 reads MDHEN; CDR2 reads SYDVKM. The CDR3 DNA reads TGTGCCAGCGAGGGACAGGGGGCGAGCTCCTACGAGCAGTACTTC. Translating gives CASEGQGASSYEQYF.

This clone was recorded only once. J is TRBJ1-2 and V is TRBV10-3, with D unresolved. With 6 bases removed from V and 2 bases from J, the gap between germline ends came to 16 bases. The germline V gene has CDR1 ENHRY and CDR2 SYGVKD. This CDR3 contains 15 residues. CDR3 region: CAISPNPRYNYGYTF. The DNA for the CDR3 is TGTGCCATCAGCCCTAATCCACGGTACAACTATGGCTACACCTTC.

This rearrangement joins TRBV6-5 to TRBJ1-4; TRBD1 is a possible D gene (5 bases). The CDR3 spans 15 residues. In germline, CDR1 is MNHEY, CDR2 SVGAGI. The germline V and J ends were trimmed by 0 bases and 8 bases, with 13 bases remaining between them. The DNA of the CDR3 is TGTGCCAGCAGTTACTCCGCGGGGGACGGAGAAAAACTGTTTTTT. This sequence encodes CASSYSAGDGEKLFF.

This clone came up once. The chain carries TRBV28 and TRBJ2-2, with 10 bases that match TRBD2. The CDR3 runs 16 residues. The V segment lost 2 bases and the J segment 5 bases; nucleotides outside the gene matches: 5. Germline CDR1 MDHEN, CDR2 SYDVKM. For the CDR3, the DNA is TGTGCCAGCAGTTTAGGTCCTAGCGGGGGTACCGGGGAGCTGTTTTTT. It specifies CASSLGPSGGTGELFF.